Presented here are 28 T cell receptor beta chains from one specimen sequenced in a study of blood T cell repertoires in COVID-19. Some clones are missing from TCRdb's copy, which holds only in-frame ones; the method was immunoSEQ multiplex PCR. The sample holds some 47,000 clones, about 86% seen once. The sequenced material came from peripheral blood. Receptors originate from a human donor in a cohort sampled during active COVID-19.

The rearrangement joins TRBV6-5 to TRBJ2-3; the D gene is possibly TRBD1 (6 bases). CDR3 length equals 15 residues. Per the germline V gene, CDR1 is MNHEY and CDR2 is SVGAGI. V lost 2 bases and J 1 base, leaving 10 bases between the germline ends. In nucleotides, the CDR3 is TGTGCCAGCAGTTACGGCAGGGGACGCACAGATACGCAGTATTTT. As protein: CASSYGRGRTDTQYF.

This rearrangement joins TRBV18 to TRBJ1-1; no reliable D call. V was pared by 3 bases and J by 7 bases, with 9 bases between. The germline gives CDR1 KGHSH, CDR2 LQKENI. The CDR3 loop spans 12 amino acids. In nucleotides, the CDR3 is TGTGCCAGCTCACCGGACGGAGGTGAAGCTTTCTTT. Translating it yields CASSPDGGEAFF.

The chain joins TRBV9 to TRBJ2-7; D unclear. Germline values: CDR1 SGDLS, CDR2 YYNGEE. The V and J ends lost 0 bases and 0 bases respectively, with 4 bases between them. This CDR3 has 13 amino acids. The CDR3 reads CASSVASSYEQYF. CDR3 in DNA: TGTGCCAGCAGCGTAGCGAGCTCCTACGAGCAGTACTTC.

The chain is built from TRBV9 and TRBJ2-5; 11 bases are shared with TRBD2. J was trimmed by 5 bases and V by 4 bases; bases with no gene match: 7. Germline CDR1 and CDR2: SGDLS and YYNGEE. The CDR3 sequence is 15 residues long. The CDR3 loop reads CASSIAGGRSETQYF. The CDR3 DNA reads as TGTGCCAGCAGCATAGCGGGGGGGCGGTCGGAGACCCAGTACTTC.

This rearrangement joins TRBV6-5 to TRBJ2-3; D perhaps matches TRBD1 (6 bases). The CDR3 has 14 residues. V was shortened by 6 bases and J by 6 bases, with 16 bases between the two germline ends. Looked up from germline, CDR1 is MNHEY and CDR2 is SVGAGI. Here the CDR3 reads CASSLQGRRDTQYF. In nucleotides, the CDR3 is TGTGCCAGCAGCCTACAGGGTAGGCGGGATACGCAGTATTTT.

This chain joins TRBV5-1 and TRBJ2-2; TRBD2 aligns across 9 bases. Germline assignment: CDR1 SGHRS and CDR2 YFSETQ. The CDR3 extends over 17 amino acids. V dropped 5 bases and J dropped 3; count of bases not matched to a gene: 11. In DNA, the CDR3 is TGCGCCAGCAGTATACAGAGCGGGGGGACGTACACCGGGGAGCTGTTTTTT. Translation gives CASSIQSGGTYTGELFF. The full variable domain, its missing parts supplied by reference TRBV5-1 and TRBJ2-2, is KAGVTQTPRYLIKTRGQQVTLSCSPISGHRSVSWYQQTPGQGLQFLFEYFSETQRNKGNFPGRFSGRQFSNSRSEMNVSTLELGDSALYLCASSIQSGGTYTGELFFGEGSRLTVL.

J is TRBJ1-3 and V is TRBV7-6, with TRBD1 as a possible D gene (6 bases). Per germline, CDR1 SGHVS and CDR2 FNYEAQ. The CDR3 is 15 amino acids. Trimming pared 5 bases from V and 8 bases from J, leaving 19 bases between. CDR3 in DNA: TGTGCCAGCAGCCCAGGACAGCCGTGGGCTTACACCATATATTTT. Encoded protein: CASSPGQPWAYTIYF.

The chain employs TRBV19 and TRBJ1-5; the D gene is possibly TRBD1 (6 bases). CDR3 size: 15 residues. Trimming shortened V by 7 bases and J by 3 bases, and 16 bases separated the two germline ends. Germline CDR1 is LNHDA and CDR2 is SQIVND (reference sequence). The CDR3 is CASTPGGQNNQPQHF. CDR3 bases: TGTGCCAGTACCCCCGGGGGGCAGAACAATCAGCCCCAGCATTTT.

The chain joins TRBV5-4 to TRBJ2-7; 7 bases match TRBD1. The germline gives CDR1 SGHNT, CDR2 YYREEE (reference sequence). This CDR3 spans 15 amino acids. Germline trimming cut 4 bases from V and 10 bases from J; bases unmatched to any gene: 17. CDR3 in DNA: TGTGCCAGCAGCGACTCTCGGACAGGAAGTCGGGTCCAGTACTTC. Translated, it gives CASSDSRTGSRVQYF.

In nucleotides, the CDR3 is TGTGCCATCAGTGCAGGGGATGGCTACACCTTC. Amino acid sequence: CAISAGDGYTF. The rearrangement joins TRBV10-3 to TRBJ1-2, with TRBD1 as a possible D gene (6 bases). The length of the CDR3 is 11 residues. V was clipped by 4 bases and J by 6 bases, with 6 bases between them. Germline V gene sequence: CDR1 ENHRY, CDR2 SYGVKD.

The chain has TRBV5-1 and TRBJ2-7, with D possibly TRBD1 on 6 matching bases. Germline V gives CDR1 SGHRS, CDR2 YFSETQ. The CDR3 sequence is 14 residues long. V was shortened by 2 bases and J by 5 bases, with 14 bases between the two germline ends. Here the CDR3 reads CASSLNRASNEQYF. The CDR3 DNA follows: TGCGCCAGCAGCTTAAACAGGGCAAGCAACGAGCAGTACTTC.

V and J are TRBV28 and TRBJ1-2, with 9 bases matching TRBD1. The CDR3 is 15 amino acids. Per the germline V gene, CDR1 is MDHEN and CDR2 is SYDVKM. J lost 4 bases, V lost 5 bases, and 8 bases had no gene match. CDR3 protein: CASSPRDRDSYGYTF. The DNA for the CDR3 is TGTGCCAGCAGTCCGCGGGACAGGGACTCCTATGGCTACACCTTC.

CDR3 sequence (DNA): TGTGCCAGCAGCGGCACTAGCGGGGGGGCTCGGGAGACCCAGTACTTC. Translated, it gives CASSGTSGGARETQYF. J is TRBJ2-5 and V is TRBV5-4, with 13 bases fitting TRBD2. The CDR3 sequence is 16 residues long. CDR1 SGHNT and CDR2 YYREEE come from the germline V gene (reference sequence). The V gene end was trimmed by 4 bases and the J gene end by 5 bases; junction bases not matched to a gene: 8.

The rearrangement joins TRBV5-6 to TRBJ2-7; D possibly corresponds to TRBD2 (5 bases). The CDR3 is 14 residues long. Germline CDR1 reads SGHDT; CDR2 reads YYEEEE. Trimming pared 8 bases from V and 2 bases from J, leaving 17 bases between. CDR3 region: CASIAGQRAYEQYF. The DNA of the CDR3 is TGTGCCAGTATCGCGGGTCAACGGGCCTACGAGCAGTACTTC.

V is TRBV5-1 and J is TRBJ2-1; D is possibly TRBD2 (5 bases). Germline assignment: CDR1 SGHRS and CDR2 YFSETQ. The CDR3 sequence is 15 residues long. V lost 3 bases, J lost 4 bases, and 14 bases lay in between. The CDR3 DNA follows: TGCGCCAGCAGCTCGGCCGGACTCGAGTACAATGAGCAGTTCTTC. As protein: CASSSAGLEYNEQFF.

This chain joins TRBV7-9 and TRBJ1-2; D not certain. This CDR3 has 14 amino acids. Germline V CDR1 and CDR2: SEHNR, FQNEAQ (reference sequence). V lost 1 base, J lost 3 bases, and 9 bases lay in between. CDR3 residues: CASSLVGQYYGYTF. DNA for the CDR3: TGTGCCAGCAGCTTAGTTGGGCAGTACTATGGCTACACCTTC.

In DNA form, the CDR3 reads TGTGCCAGCAGACCAGGGGCCGTGAACACCGGGGAGCTGTTTTTT. Its translation: CASRPGAVNTGELFF. The chain employs TRBV6-5 and TRBJ2-2, with D maybe TRBD1 (6 bases). The CDR3 runs to 15 residues. The V end was cut by 6 bases, the J end by 1 base, with 12 bases between. The germline V gene has CDR1 MNHEY and CDR2 SVGAGI.

CDR3 in DNA: TGCGCCAGCAGCTTGGTTCTAGGGGGACGGAGTGGCTACACCTTC. Translated: CASSLVLGGRSGYTF. V and J are TRBV5-1 and TRBJ1-2, with D possibly being TRBD1 (6 bases). Trimming took 0 bases from V and 7 from J, leaving 16 bases between them. CDR1 and CDR2 from the germline V gene are SGHRS and YFSETQ. This CDR3 is 15 amino acids long.

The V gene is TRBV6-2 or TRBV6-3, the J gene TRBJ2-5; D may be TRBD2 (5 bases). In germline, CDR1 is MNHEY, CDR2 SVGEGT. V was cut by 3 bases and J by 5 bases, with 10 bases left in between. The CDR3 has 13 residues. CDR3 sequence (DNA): TGTGCCAGCAGTTATGCGGGCGCTGAGACCCAGTACTTC. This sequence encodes CASSYAGAETQYF.

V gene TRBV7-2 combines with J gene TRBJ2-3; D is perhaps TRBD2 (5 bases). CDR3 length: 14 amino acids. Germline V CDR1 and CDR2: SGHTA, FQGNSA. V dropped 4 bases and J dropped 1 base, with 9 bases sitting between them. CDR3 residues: CASSSMRGTDTQYF. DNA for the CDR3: TGTGCCAGCAGCTCCATGAGGGGCACAGATACGCAGTATTTT.

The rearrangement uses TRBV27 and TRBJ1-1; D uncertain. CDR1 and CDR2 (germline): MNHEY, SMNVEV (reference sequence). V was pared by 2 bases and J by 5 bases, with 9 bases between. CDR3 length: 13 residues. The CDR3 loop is CASSLMGFTEAFF. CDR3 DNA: TGTGCCAGCAGTTTAATGGGCTTTACTGAAGCTTTCTTT.

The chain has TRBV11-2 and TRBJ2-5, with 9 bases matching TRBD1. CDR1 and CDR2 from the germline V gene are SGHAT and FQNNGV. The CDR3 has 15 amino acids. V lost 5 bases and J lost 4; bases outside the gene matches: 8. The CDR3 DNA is TGTGCCAGCAGCCCACAGGGGGCTGGGGCAGAGACCCAGTACTTC. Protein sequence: CASSPQGAGAETQYF.

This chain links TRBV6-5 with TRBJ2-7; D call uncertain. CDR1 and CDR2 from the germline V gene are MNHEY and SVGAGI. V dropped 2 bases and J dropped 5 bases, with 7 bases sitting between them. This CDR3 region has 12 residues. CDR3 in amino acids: CASSYGINEQYV. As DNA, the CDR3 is TGTGCCAGCAGTTACGGCATAAACGAGCAGTACGTC.

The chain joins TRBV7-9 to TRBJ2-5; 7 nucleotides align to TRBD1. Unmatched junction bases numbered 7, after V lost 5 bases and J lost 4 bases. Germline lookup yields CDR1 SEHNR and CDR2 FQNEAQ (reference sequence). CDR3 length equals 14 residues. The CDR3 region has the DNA TGTGCCAGCAGCCCAGACAGGGTTGGAGAGACCCAGTACTTC. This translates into CASSPDRVGETQYF.

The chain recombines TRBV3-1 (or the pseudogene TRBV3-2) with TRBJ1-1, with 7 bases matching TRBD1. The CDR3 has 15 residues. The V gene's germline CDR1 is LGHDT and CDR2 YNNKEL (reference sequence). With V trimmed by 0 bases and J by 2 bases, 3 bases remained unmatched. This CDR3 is CASSQDRGRNTEAFF. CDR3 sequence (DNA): TGTGCCAGCAGCCAAGACAGGGGGAGAAACACTGAAGCTTTCTTT.

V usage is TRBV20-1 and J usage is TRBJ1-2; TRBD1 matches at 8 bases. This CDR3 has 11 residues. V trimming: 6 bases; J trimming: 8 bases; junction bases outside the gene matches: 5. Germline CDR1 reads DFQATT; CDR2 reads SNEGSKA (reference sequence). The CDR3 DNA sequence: TGCAGTGCGCAGGGGGCAAGGGGCTACACCTTC. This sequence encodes CSAQGARGYTF.

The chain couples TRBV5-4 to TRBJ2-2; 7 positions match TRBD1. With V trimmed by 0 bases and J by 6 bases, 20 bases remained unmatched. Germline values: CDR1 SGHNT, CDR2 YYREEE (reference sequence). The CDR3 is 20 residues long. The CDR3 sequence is CASSLDGLRKGAGGPGELFF. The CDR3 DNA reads TGTGCCAGCAGCTTGGACGGACTCAGGAAGGGGGCAGGGGGACCCGGGGAGCTGTTTTTT.

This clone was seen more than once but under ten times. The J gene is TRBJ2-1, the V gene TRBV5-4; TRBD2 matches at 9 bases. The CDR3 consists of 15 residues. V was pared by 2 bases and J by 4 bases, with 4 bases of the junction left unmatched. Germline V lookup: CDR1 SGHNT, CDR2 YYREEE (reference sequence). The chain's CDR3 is CASSFQRGVYNEQFF. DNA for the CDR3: TGTGCCAGCAGCTTCCAGCGGGGGGTATACAATGAGCAGTTCTTC.